A selection of T cell receptor beta chains follows, all from one sample in a study of identical twins. One entry per CDR3 protein, called by TCRdb with MiXCR from the 5' RACE reads. The sample lists 700,000 to 950,000 distinct CDR3 sequences, roughly an eighth occurring once. The same specimen was also included in a second study, on yellow fever vaccine responses in identical twins.

Sequenced: PBMCs. These receptors were taken from a woman between 18 and 29 years old in good health. The CDR3 runs from the conserved cysteine through the conserved F or W. A D gene is named only where the DNA matches it firmly. The size field is filled for only some rows; it gives once, few, many or a size class.

D,size,V,J,DNA,CDR3
TRBD1,many,TRBV29-1,TRBJ2-5,TGCAGCGTTGTGAGGGGGCTGGAGACCCAGTACTTC,CSVVRGLETQYF
NA,few,TRBV5-1,TRBJ2-1,TGCGCCAGCAGCTTGGAGTCCGCCGCCCGCCAAATCTTC,CASSLESAARQIF
TRBD2,few,TRBV6-2/TRBV6-3,TRBJ2-7,TGTGCCAGCAGTTACACCACAGGGAAGACTAGCGGGAGGGGCAGCTACGAGCAGTACTTC,CASSYTTGKTSGRGSYEQYF
NA,few,TRBV6-6,TRBJ2-3,TGTGCCAGCCGGGGTACCCCAGATACGCAGTATTTT,CASRGTPDTQYF
NA,NA,TRBV4-1,TRBJ2-5,TGCGCCAGCAGCCAAGAAGGGGGGGGTTGGGTGGCCCAGTACTTC,CASSQEGGGWVAQYF
NA,NA,TRBV9,TRBJ2-1,TGTGCCAGCAGCACTACCGGGACAAGTTTATACAATGAGCAGTTCTTC,CASSTTGTSLYNEQFF
TRBD1,NA,TRBV20-1,TRBJ2-1,TGCAGTGCTACTACGGACAGGGGATTTTCGGATGAGCAGTTCTTC,CSATTDRGFSDEQFF
NA,NA,TRBV9,TRBJ2-2,TGTGCCAGCAGCGGAAGGGGGGAACAAGCGTCCGGGGAGCTGTTTTTT,CASSGRGEQASGELFF
TRBD2,few,TRBV12-3/TRBV12-4,TRBJ2-2,TGTGCCAGCAGCCGACTAGCGGGGAAAACCGGGGAGCTGTTTTTT,CASSRLAGKTGELFF
NA,NA,TRBV29-1,TRBJ1-5,TGCAGCGTTGAACAGGGCCAGGGGAGGCATTTT,CSVEQGQGRHF
NA,many,TRBV24-1,TRBJ2-2,TGTGCCACCAGTGATCCCCAAGGCAGGGCGAACACCGGGGAGCTGTTTTTT,CATSDPQGRANTGELFF
NA,NA,TRBV10-3,TRBJ2-5,TGTGCCATCAGTGAAACCCGGGACCAAGAGACCCAGTACTTC,CAISETRDQETQYF
NA,many,TRBV9,TRBJ1-1,TGTGCCAGCAGCGTAGTGTCCGACACTGAAGCTTTCTTT,CASSVVSDTEAFF
NA,few,TRBV7-2,TRBJ2-3,TGTGCCAGCACCGCAAGTCCCTACAGAACAGATACGCAGTATTTT,CASTASPYRTDTQYF
TRBD2,NA,TRBV20-1,TRBJ2-7,TGCAGTGCTAGCCGTTCTAGCGGAAGCTCCTACGAGCAGTACTTC,CSASRSSGSSYEQYF
NA,few,TRBV3-1,TRBJ1-1,TGTGCCAGCAGCCACTCCTATAGAAGGGACACTGAAGCTTTCTTT,CASSHSYRRDTEAFF
TRBD2,NA,TRBV27,TRBJ2-3,TGTGCCAGCAGTTTATTCGGGAGGGCCACAGATACGCAGTATTTT,CASSLFGRATDTQYF
NA,many,TRBV5-1,TRBJ1-1,TGCGCCAGCAGCCCGTATCAAATGAACACTGAAGCTTTCTTT,CASSPYQMNTEAFF
NA,NA,TRBV7-7,TRBJ2-7,TGTGCCAGCAGCAAGGGCCCCGAGGGGGTCTACGAGCAGTACTTC,CASSKGPEGVYEQYF
NA,many,TRBV20-1,TRBJ2-7,TGCAGTGCTAGAGCTTGGAGTAGTCCCTACGAGCAGTACTTC,CSARAWSSPYEQYF
NA,NA,TRBV3-1,TRBJ2-7,TGTGCCAGCAGCCCGTCACAGGTCTACGAGCAGTACTTC,CASSPSQVYEQYF
TRBD2,NA,TRBV11-3,TRBJ2-2,TGTGCCAGCAGCTTGGGGGGGATAGCGGGAACCGGGGAGCTGTTTTTT,CASSLGGIAGTGELFF
TRBD2,NA,TRBV2,TRBJ2-5,TGTGCCAGCAGGGAAAGACTAGCGGGGCAAGAGACCCAGTACTTC,CASRERLAGQETQYF
NA,NA,TRBV12-3/TRBV12-4,TRBJ1-2,TGTGCCAGCAGTACCCGTGTGGACTATGGCTACACCTTC,CASSTRVDYGYTF
TRBD2,few,TRBV15,TRBJ2-7,TGTGCCACCAGCAGAGATCGAAGGGTACTAGCGGAAATCTTC,CATSRDRRVLAEIF
NA,NA,TRBV12-3/TRBV12-4,TRBJ1-3,TGTGCCAGCAGTTTAACAGGCCTCTCTGGAAACACCATATATTTT,CASSLTGLSGNTIYF
NA,many,TRBV20-1,TRBJ1-1,TGCAGTGCTAGACCGACAGAATTTGAAGCTTTCTTT,CSARPTEFEAFF
TRBD2,few,TRBV5-1,TRBJ2-3,TGCGCCAGCAGGGGAGCGGGGGCCTCCCTTAGCACAGATACGCAGTATTTT,CASRGAGASLSTDTQYF
NA,many,TRBV29-1,TRBJ2-7,TGCAGCGTTGTCCAGGGCACGTACGAGCAGTACTTC,CSVVQGTYEQYF
NA,NA,TRBV5-1,TRBJ1-1,TGCGCCAGCAGCTTGGTTCAGGTGAACACTGAAGCTTTCTTT,CASSLVQVNTEAFF
TRBD1,few,TRBV7-9,TRBJ2-1,TGTGCCAGCAGCCTTATACGGGACAGGGGCTACAATGAGCAGTTCTTC,CASSLIRDRGYNEQFF
NA,NA,TRBV7-9,TRBJ2-6,TGTGCCAGCAGAGGGTCGTCCCAAGACTCTGGGGCCAACGTCCTGACTTTC,CASRGSSQDSGANVLTF
TRBD1,few,TRBV19,TRBJ2-3,TGTGCCAGTGCGGGACAGGGTAAGGCGGATACGCAGTATTTT,CASAGQGKADTQYF
NA,many,TRBV5-1,TRBJ2-2,TGCGCCAGCAGCTTTTCTGGCGGGGAGCTGTTTTTT,CASSFSGGELFF
NA,many,TRBV12-3/TRBV12-4,TRBJ2-4,TGTGCCAGCAGTTTTATGGGGGGCCCTAAAAACATTCAGTACTTC,CASSFMGGPKNIQYF
TRBD2,NA,TRBV6-1,TRBJ2-3,TGTGCCACCCGACTAGCGGGGGTCCCAGATACGCAGTATTTT,CATRLAGVPDTQYF
NA,NA,TRBV5-1,TRBJ2-5,TGCGCCAGCAGCTTGGGGACCTCTGTCCCTCAAGAGACCCAGTACTTC,CASSLGTSVPQETQYF
TRBD2,few,TRBV20-1,TRBJ2-1,TGCAGTGCAGAGCGGGAATACAATGAGCAGTTCTTC,CSAEREYNEQFF
TRBD1,NA,TRBV15,TRBJ2-6,TGTGCCACCTTCGACAGGGCTGGGGCCAACGTCCTGACTTTC,CATFDRAGANVLTF
TRBD1,few,TRBV3-1,TRBJ1-2,TGTGCCAGCAGCCGCGTTCCGGGACAGGGCGGCTACACCTTC,CASSRVPGQGGYTF
NA,many,TRBV7-2,TRBJ2-3,TGTGCCAGCAGCTTAAATCCCCTAAGCACAGATACGCAGTATTTT,CASSLNPLSTDTQYF
NA,once,TRBV10-1,TRBJ2-3,TGCGCCAGCAGTGAGAACATTGCAGATACGCAGTATTTT,CASSENIADTQYF
TRBD2,NA,TRBV29-1,TRBJ2-1,TGCAGCGTTGGCCCCGGGACTAGCGGGAGCTATGAGCAGTTCTTC,CSVGPGTSGSYEQFF
NA,NA,TRBV9,TRBJ1-3,TGTGCCAGCAGCGTCGGACAGAGCTCTGGAAACACCATATATTTT,CASSVGQSSGNTIYF
NA,few,TRBV21-1,TRBJ2-3,TGTGCCAGCAGCAAAGTGCCTAGCGGGAGGGCCGGGGGCATGGATACGCAGTATTTT,CASSKVPSGRAGGMDTQYF
TRBD1,many,TRBV25-1,TRBJ2-1,TGTGCCAGCAGTGACAACACCGGGACAGGGATCCACAATGAGCAGTTCTTC,CASSDNTGTGIHNEQFF
NA,NA,TRBV20-1,TRBJ2-1,TGCAGTGCTACGAACTCACACCCCCGGGTAACCGGGGTTGGCTCTATTCCCTACAATGAGCAGTTCTTC,CSATNSHPRVTGVGSIPYNEQFF
NA,few,TRBV6-1,TRBJ1-2,TGTGCCAGCAGTGTCCAAGGGTCTGGCTACACCTTC,CASSVQGSGYTF
NA,NA,TRBV12-3/TRBV12-4,TRBJ1-1,TGTGCCAGTACTGAACCGGGAAGATGGGGAACTGAAGCTTTCTTT,CASTEPGRWGTEAFF
TRBD2,few,TRBV28,TRBJ2-7,TGTGCCAGCAGTTTACAGGCTAGCGGGAGCTACGAGCAGTACTTC,CASSLQASGSYEQYF